The clone carrying this TCR beta chain was detected ten times or more. As yet, its antigen is unknown. Just one base apart from a much larger clone, this may be a read error. The CDR3 runs to 14 residues. The germline V gene encodes CDR1 ENHRY and CDR2 SYGVKD. The data were obtained in a study of metastatic and nonmetastatic thyroid tumors. Background on the study: Across peripheral blood and tumor or nodule tissue samples taken from malignant and benign thyroid patients, the repertoires were compared with one another. Study observations and caveats: It was reported that TCR beta diversity was significantly higher in malignant thyroid tumors than benign nodules, in blood and tumor.

Authors' analysis steps: It was from CDR3 differences across clinicopathological groups that a distant-metastasis classifier for papillary thyroid cancer was built. With MiXCR, TCRdb called clones anew from the PCR reads. None of the V and J calls come from the authors' own analysis; TCRdb made them. The sample yields tens of thousands of clones, around 15% seen once. No patient received treatment before thyroid surgery. The V gene is TRBV10-3, the J gene TRBJ2-7; 9 bases match TRBD1. This TCR was recovered from a female donor with papillary thyroid cancer or a benign thyroid nodule (not recorded which). Some clones in this sample may be carry-over from other donors' samples. The source material was tumor tissue. The CDR3 region has the DNA TGTGCCGTCAGTGGGGAACAGGGGGCGTTGGAGCAGTACTTC. Amino acid sequence: CAVSGEQGALEQYF.